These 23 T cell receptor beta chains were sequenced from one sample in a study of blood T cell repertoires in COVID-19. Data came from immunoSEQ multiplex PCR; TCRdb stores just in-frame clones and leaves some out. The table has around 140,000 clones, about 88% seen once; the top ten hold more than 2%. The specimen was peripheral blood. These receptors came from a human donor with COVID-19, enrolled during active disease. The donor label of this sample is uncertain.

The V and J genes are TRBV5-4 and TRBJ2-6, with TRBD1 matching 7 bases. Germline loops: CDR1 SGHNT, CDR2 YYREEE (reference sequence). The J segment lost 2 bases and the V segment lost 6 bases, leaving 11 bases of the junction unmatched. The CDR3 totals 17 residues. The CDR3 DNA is TGTGCCAGCACCCCGAGACAGGGAATCCCTGGGGCCAACGTCCTGACTTTC. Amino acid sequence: CASTPRQGIPGANVLTF.

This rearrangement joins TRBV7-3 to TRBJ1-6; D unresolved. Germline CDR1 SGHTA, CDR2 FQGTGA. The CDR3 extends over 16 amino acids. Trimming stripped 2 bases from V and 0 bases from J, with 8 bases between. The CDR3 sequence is CASSLFGSSYNSPLHF. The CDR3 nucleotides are TGTGCCAGCAGCTTATTTGGGAGCTCCTATAATTCACCCCTCCACTTT.

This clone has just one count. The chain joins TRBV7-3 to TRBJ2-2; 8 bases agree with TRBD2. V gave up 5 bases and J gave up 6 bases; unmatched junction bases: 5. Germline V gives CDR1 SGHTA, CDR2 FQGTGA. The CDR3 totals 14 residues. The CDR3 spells CASSPGLASGELFF. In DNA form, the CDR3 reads TGTGCCAGCAGCCCTGGACTAGCCTCCGGGGAGCTGTTTTTT.

As DNA, the CDR3 is TGCGCCAGCAGCCAAGGGCCAGGGGGCAATCAGCCCCAGCATTTT. Amino acid sequence: CASSQGPGGNQPQHF. The chain is built from TRBV4-1 and TRBJ1-5, with D possibly TRBD1 on 6 matching bases. CDR1 is MGHRA, CDR2 YSYEKL, per germline. This CDR3 has 15 residues. Deletions cut 1 base from V and 2 bases from J, with 9 bases between.

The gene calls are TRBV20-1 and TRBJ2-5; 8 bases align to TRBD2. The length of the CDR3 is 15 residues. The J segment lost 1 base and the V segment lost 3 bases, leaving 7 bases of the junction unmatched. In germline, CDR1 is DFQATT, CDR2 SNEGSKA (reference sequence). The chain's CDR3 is CSASGAGGFQETQYF. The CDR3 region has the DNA TGCAGTGCTAGTGGCGCGGGGGGTTTCCAAGAGACCCAGTACTTC.

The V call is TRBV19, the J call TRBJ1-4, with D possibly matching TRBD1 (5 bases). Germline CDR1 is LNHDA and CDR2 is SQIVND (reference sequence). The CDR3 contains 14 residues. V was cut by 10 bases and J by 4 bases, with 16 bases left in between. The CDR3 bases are TGTGCCACCGCATGGAGGAGGGGTAATGAAAAACTGTTTTTT. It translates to CATAWRRGNEKLFF. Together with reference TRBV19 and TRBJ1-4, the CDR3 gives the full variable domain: DGGITQSPKYLFRKEGQNVTLSCEQNLNHDAMYWYRQDPGQGLRLIYYSQIVNDFQKGDIAEGYSVSREKKESFPLTVTSAQKNPTAFYLCATAWRRGNEKLFFGSGTQLSVL.

In DNA, the CDR3 is TGTGCCAGCAGCTTGGGGGGCCCATACAGCTATGGCTACACCTTC. As protein: CASSLGGPYSYGYTF. This chain uses TRBV5-4 with TRBJ1-2; tentatively, D is TRBD1 (5 bases). The CDR3 is made up of 15 amino acids. CDR1 is SGHNT and CDR2 is YYREEE in the germline V gene (reference sequence). Deletions cut 0 bases from V and 4 bases from J, with 13 bases between.

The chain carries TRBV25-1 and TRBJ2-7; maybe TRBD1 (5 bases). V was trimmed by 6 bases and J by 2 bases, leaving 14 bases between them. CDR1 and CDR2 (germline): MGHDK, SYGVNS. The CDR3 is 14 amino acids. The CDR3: CASSRMDKTYEQYF. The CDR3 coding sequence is TGTGCCAGCAGCCGAATGGACAAGACCTACGAGCAGTACTTC.

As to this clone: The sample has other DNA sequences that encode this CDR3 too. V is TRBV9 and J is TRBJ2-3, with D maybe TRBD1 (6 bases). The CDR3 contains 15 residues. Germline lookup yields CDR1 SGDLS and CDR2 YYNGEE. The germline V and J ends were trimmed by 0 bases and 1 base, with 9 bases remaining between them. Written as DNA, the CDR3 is TGTGCCAGCAGCGTAGGTGGGGGCGGCACAGATACGCAGTATTTT. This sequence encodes CASSVGGGGTDTQYF. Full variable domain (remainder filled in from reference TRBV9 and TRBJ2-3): DSGVTQTPKHLITATGQRVTLRCSPRSGDLSVYWYQQSLDQGLQFLIQYYNGEERAKGNILERFSAQQFPDLHSELNLSSLELGDSALYFCASSVGGGGTDTQYFGPGTRLTVL.

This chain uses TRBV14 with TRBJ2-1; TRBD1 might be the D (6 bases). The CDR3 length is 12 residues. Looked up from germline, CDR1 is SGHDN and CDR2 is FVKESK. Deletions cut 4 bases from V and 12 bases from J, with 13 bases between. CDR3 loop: CASSRQVDWQFF. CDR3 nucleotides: TGTGCCAGCAGCCGACAGGTTGATTGGCAGTTCTTC.

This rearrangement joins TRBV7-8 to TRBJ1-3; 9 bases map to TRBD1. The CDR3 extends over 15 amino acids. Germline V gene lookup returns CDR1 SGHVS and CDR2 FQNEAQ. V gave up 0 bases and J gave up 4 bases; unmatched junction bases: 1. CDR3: CASSLAGTGGNTIYF. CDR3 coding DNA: TGTGCCAGCAGCTTAGCGGGGACAGGGGGAAACACCATATATTTT.

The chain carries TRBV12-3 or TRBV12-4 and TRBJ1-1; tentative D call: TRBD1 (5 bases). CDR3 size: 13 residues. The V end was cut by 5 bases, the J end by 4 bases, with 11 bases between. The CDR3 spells CASSKWGATEAFF. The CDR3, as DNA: TGTGCCAGCAGTAAGTGGGGCGCCACTGAAGCTTTCTTT.

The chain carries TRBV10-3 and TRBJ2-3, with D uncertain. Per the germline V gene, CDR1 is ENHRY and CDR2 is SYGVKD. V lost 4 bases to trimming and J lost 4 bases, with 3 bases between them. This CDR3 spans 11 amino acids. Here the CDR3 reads CAISVADTQYF. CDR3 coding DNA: TGTGCCATCAGTGTCGCAGATACGCAGTATTTT.

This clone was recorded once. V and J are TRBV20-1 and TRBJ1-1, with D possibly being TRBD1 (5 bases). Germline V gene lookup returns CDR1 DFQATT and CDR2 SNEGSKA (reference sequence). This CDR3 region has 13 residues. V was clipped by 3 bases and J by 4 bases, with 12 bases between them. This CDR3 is CSASPSGFTEAFF. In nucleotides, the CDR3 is TGCAGTGCTAGTCCTTCAGGGTTCACTGAAGCTTTCTTT.

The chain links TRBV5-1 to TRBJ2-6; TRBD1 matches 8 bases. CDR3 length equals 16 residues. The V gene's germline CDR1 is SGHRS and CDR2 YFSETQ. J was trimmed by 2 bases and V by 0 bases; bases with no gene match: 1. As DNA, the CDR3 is TGCGCCAGCAGCTTGGGACAGGGGCCTGGGGCCAACGTCCTGACTTTC. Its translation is CASSLGQGPGANVLTF.

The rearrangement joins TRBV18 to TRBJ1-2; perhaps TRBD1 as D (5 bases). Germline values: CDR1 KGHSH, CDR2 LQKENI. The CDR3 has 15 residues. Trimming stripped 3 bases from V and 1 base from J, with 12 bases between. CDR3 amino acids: CASSPLLGGNYGYTF. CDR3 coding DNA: TGTGCCAGCTCACCCCTTTTGGGGGGTAACTATGGCTACACCTTC.

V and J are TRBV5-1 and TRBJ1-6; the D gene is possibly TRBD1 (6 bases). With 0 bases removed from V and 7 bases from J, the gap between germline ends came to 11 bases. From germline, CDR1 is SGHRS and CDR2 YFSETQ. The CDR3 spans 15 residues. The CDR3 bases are TGCGCCAGCAGCTTGGGGCCAGGGGACAATTCACCCCTCCACTTT. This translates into CASSLGPGDNSPLHF.

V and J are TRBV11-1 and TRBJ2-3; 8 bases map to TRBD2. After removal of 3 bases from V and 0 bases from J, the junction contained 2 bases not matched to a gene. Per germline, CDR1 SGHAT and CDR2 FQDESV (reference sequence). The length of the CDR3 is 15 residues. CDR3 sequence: CASSFSGASTDTQYF. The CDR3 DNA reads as TGTGCCAGCAGCTTTAGCGGGGCTAGCACAGATACGCAGTATTTT.

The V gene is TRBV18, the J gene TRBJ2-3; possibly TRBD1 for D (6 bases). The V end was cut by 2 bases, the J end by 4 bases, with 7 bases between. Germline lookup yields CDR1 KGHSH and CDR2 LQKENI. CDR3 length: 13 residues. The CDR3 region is CASSPGGADTQYF. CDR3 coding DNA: TGTGCCAGCTCACCAGGGGGCGCAGATACGCAGTATTTT.

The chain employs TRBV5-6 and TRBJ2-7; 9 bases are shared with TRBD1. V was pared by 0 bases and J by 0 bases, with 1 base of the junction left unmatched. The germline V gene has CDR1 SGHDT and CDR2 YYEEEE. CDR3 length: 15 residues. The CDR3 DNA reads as TGTGCCAGCAGCTTGGGGACAGGGGCCTCCTACGAGCAGTACTTC. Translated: CASSLGTGASYEQYF.

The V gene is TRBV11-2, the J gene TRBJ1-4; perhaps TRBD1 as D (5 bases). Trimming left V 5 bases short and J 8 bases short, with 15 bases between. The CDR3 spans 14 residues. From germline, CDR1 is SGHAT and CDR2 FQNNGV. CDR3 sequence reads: CASSQGPEWEKLFF. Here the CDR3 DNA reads TGTGCCAGCAGCCAGGGCCCCGAGTGGGAAAAACTGTTTTTT.

The CDR3 spells CASSDSPGISGANVLTF. CDR3 nucleotide sequence: TGTGCCAGTAGTGACTCCCCGGGGATCTCTGGGGCCAACGTCCTGACTTTC. The chain recombines TRBV19 with TRBJ2-6; tentatively, D is TRBD2 (5 bases). Germline lookup yields CDR1 LNHDA and CDR2 SQIVND (reference sequence). Trimming shortened V by 5 bases and J by 0 bases, and 14 bases separated the two germline ends. This CDR3 region has 17 residues. Based on the CDR3 plus reference TRBV19 and TRBJ2-6, the full variable domain is DGGITQSPKYLFRKEGQNVTLSCEQNLNHDAMYWYRQDPGQGLRLIYYSQIVNDFQKGDIAEGYSVSREKKESFPLTVTSAQKNPTAFYLCASSDSPGISGANVLTFGAGSRLTVL.

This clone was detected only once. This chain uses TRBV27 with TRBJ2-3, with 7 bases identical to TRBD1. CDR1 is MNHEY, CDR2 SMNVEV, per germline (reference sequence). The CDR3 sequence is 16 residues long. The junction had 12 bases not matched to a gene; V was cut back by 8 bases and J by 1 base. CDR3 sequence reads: CASDSRQGLGTDTQYF. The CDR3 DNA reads TGTGCCAGCGACTCCCGACAGGGTCTTGGCACAGATACGCAGTATTTT.